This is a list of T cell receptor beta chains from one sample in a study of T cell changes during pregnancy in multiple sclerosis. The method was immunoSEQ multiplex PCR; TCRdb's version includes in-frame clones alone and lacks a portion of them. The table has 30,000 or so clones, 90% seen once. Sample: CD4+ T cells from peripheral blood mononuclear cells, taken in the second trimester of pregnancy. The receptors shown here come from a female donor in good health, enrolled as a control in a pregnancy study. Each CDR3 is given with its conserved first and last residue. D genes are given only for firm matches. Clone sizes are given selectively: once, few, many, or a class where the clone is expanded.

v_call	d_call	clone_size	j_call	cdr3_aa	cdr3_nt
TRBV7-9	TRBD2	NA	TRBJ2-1	CASSSTSGRYNEQFF	TGTGCCAGCAGCTCGACTAGCGGGAGGTACAATGAGCAGTTCTTC
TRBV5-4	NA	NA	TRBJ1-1	CASSPAGTGTEAFF	TGTGCCAGCAGCCCCGCGGGGACGGGGACTGAAGCTTTCTTT
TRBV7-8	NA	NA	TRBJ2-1	CASSLLQRGSSYNEQFF	TGTGCCAGCAGCCTACTTCAAAGGGGCAGCTCCTACAATGAGCAGTTCTTC
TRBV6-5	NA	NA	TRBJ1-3	CAVGRGSGNTIYF	TGTGCCGTGGGCAGGGGCTCTGGAAACACCATATATTTT
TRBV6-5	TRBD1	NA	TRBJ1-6	CASRLGTGMNSPLHF	TGTGCCAGCAGGCTAGGGACAGGGATGAATTCACCCCTCCACTTT
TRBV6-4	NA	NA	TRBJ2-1	CASSESGLSYNEQFF	TGTGCCAGCAGTGAGTCAGGGCTTTCCTACAATGAGCAGTTCTTC
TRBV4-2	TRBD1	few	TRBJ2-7	CASSHGDRSNPDEQYF	TGTGCCAGCAGCCATGGGGACAGGTCGAATCCCGACGAGCAGTACTTC
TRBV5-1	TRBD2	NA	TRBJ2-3	CASSPSGSPTDTQYF	TGCGCCAGCAGCCCAAGCGGGAGCCCCACAGATACGCAGTATTTT
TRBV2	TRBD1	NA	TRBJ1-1	CASSEPGQGLGTEAFF	TGTGCCAGCAGTGAGCCGGGACAGGGATTGGGAACTGAAGCTTTCTTT
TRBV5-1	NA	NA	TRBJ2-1	CASSLGGMDNEQFF	TGCGCCAGCAGCTTAGGCGGGATGGATAATGAGCAGTTCTTC
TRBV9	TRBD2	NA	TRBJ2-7	CASSATGGFLGEQYF	TGTGCCAGCAGCGCAACGGGGGGATTTCTTGGGGAGCAGTACTTC
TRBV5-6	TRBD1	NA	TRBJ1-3	CASSLLAGGSGNTIYF	TGTGCCAGCAGCTTGTTAGCAGGGGGCAGTGGAAACACCATATATTTT
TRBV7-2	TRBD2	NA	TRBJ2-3	CASSPRESSGGDTQYF	TGTGCCAGCAGCCCTCGGGAGTCTAGCGGGGGAGATACGCAGTATTTT
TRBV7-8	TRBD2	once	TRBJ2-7	CASSFRTGTSAIYEQYF	TGTGCCAGCAGCTTTCGGACCGGGACTAGCGCAATTTACGAGCAGTACTTC
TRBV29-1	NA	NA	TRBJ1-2	CSVEASNGYTF	TGCAGCGTTGAGGCCAGTAATGGCTACACCTTC
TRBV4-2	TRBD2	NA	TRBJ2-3	CASSPRQREGDTQYF	TGTGCCAGCAGCCCGAGACAGCGGGAGGGGGATACGCAGTATTTT
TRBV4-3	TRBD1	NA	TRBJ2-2	CASSRQRQGVPGELFF	TGCGCCAGCAGCCGACAGAGACAGGGGGTACCCGGGGAGCTGTTTTTT
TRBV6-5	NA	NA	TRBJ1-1	CASSSYSEAFF	TGTGCCAGCAGTTCTTACTCAGAAGCTTTCTTT
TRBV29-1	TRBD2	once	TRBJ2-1	CSGKSGRGNNEQFF	TGCAGCGGCAAAAGCGGGAGGGGAAACAATGAGCAGTTCTTC
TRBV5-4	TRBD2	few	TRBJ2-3	CASRLLAGGPDTQYF	TGTGCCAGCAGACTATTAGCGGGGGGGCCAGATACGCAGTATTTT
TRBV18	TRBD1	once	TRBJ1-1	CASSPWPGQGALDTEAFF	TGTGCCAGCTCACCATGGCCGGGACAGGGGGCTTTGGACACTGAAGCTTTCTTT
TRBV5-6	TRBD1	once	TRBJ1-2	CASTRTGGGGGYTF	TGTGCCAGCACACGCACAGGGGGGGGAGGAGGCTACACCTTC
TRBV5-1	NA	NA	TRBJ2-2	CASSSFKNTGELFF	TGCGCCAGCAGTAGTTTCAAGAACACCGGGGAGCTGTTTTTT
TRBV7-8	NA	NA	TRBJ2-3	CASSLWEGDSTDTQYF	TGTGCCAGCAGCTTATGGGAAGGGGATAGCACAGATACGCAGTATTTT